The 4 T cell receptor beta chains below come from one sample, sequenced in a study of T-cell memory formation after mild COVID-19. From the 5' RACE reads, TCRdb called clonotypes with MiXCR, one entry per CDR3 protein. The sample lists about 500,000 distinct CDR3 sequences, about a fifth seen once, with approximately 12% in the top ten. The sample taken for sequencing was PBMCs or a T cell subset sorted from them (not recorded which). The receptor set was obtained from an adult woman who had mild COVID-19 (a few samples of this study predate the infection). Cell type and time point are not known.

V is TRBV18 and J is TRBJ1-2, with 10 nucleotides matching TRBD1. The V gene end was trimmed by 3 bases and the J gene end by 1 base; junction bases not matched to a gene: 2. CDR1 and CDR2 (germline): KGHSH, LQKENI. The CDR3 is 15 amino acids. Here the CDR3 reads CASSPGQGNNYGYTF. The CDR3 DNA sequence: TGTGCCAGCTCACCGGGACAGGGGAATAACTATGGCTACACCTTC.

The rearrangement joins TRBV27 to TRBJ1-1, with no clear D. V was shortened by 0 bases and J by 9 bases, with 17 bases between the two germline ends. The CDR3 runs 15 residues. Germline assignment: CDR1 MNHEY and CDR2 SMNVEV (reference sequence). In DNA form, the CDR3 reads TGTGCCAGCAGTTTATCGATAAACTTGGGGAACCAAGCTTTCTTT. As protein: CASSLSINLGNQAFF.

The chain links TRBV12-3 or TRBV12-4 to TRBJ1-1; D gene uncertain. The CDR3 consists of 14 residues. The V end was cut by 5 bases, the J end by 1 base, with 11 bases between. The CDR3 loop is CASSPNLGNTEAFF. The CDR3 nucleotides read TGTGCCAGCAGTCCAAACTTGGGGAACACTGAAGCTTTCTTT.

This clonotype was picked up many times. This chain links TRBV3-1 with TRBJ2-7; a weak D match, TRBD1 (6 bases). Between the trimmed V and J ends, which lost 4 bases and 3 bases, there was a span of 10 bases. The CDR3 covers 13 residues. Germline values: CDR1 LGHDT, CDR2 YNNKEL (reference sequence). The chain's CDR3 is CASSRGQFYEQYF. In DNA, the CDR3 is TGTGCCAGCAGCCGAGGACAGTTCTACGAGCAGTACTTC.